Presented here are 20 T cell receptor beta chains from one specimen sequenced in a study of metastatic and nonmetastatic thyroid tumors. All patients were untreated before thyroid surgery. TCRdb recomputed clones from the PCR reads via MiXCR. The table has tens of thousands of clones, 23% seen once; the top ten hold around 75%. Sequencing input: blood. The receptors shown here come from a male donor with papillary thyroid cancer or a benign thyroid nodule (not recorded which). Some clones in this sample may be carry-over from other donors' samples.

This clone was recorded a few times. V usage is TRBV2 and J usage is TRBJ2-2; D call uncertain. Germline CDR1 SNHLY, CDR2 FYNNEI. This CDR3 comprises 14 residues. V shed 3 bases and J shed 0 bases, with 5 bases lying between them. CDR3 nucleotides: TGTGCCAGCAGTGAGTCCTCGAACACCGGGGAGCTGTTTTTT. It encodes CASSESSNTGELFF. Variable domain in full (rest from reference TRBV2 and TRBJ2-2): EPEVTQTPSHQVTQMGQEVILRCVPISNHLYFYWYRQILGQKVEFLVSFYNNEISEKSEIFDDQFSVERPDGSNFTLKIRSTKLEDSAMYFCASSESSNTGELFFGEGSRLTVL.

The CDR3 spells CASTGQGGNYGYTF. CDR3 DNA sequence: TGTGCCAGCACCGGACAGGGGGGGAACTATGGCTACACCTTC. This chain connects TRBV6-1 to TRBJ1-2, with TRBD1 identical over 10 bases. The germline V gene encodes CDR1 MNHNS and CDR2 SASEGT. The CDR3 runs 14 residues. V was clipped by 7 bases and J by 2 bases; unmatched bases: 4.

Ten or more counts support this clone. The rearrangement uses TRBV5-1 and TRBJ1-2; D is ambiguous. The ends were cut back, 5 bases at V and 7 bases at J, with 18 bases in the middle. The CDR3 length is 14 residues. Per germline, CDR1 SGHRS and CDR2 YFSETQ. The CDR3 DNA follows: TGCGCCAGCAGGTCGGAGCGCGGGGTGAGTGGCTACACCTTC. It yields the protein CASRSERGVSGYTF.

This clone has a count of ten or more. The chain links TRBV10-3 to TRBJ1-5, with D hard to call. V was shortened by 3 bases and J by 4 bases, with 13 bases between the two germline ends. Germline CDR1 reads ENHRY; CDR2 reads SYGVKD. This CDR3 has 15 amino acids. CDR3 in DNA: TGTGCCATCAGTGAAGACCTCAATATTAATCAGCCCCAGCATTTT. It specifies CAISEDLNINQPQHF.

This clone was detected ten times or more. The chain employs TRBV19 and TRBJ2-2, with 7 bases matching TRBD2. This CDR3 has 17 residues. CDR1 is LNHDA and CDR2 is SQIVND in the germline V gene (reference sequence). V was clipped by 6 bases and J by 7 bases; unmatched bases: 17. CDR3 sequence (DNA): TGTGCCAGTAGAAATCCGGTCACTAGCGCGGGGAGCGGGGAGCTGTTTTTT. Translating it yields CASRNPVTSAGSGELFF.

The chain uses TRBV29-1 and TRBJ1-2; D uncertain. Trimming removed 0 bases from V and 7 bases from J, with 9 bases in between. CDR1 and CDR2 (germline): SQVTM, ANQGSEA. The CDR3 runs 12 residues. For the CDR3, the DNA is TGCAGCGTTGAAGATCTTACGGTTGGCTACACCTTC. It codes for CSVEDLTVGYTF.

This clone was detected only a few times. This rearrangement joins TRBV28 to TRBJ2-4; possibly TRBD2 for D (5 bases). The V end was cut by 5 bases, the J end by 7 bases, with 15 bases between. The CDR3 runs 14 residues. The germline CDR1 and CDR2 sequences are MDHEN and SYDVKM. CDR3 bases: TGTGCCAGCAGTACGACCCCCGGGGTGAACATTCAGTACTTC. The encoded protein is CASSTTPGVNIQYF.

This clone was observed at least ten times. The chain links TRBV10-2 to TRBJ2-3; TRBD2 might be the D (6 bases). The CDR3 length is 15 residues. Germline assignment: CDR1 WSHSY and CDR2 SAAADI. The V end lost 7 bases, the J end lost 0 bases, and 14 bases lay between the germline ends. CDR3 in amino acids: CASMGRGPSTDTQYF. CDR3 nucleotides: TGCGCCAGCATGGGGCGGGGACCTAGCACAGATACGCAGTATTTT.

The CDR3 sequence is CASSEAARGRGTRYNEQFF. CDR3 nucleotide sequence: TGTGCCAGCAGTGAAGCGGCTAGGGGAAGGGGGACACGCTACAATGAGCAGTTCTTC. V is TRBV2 and J is TRBJ2-1; D might be TRBD1 (6 bases). The length of the CDR3 is 19 residues. CDR1 SNHLY and CDR2 FYNNEI come from the germline V gene. The V and J ends lost 0 bases and 3 bases respectively, with 21 bases between them. Complete variable domain (other parts from reference TRBV2 and TRBJ2-1): EPEVTQTPSHQVTQMGQEVILRCVPISNHLYFYWYRQILGQKVEFLVSFYNNEISEKSEIFDDQFSVERPDGSNFTLKIRSTKLEDSAMYFCASSEAARGRGTRYNEQFFGPGTRLTVL.

The genes are TRBV20-1 and TRBJ2-2; D is tentatively TRBD1 or TRBD2 (5 bases each). V lost 7 bases and J lost 2, with 11 bases in between. The CDR3 has 13 amino acids. CDR1 is DFQATT and CDR2 is SNEGSKA in the germline V gene (reference sequence). CDR3 nucleotides: TGCAGTGTGGGGGAAAGAAACACCGGGGAGCTGTTTTTT. This encodes CSVGERNTGELFF.

In regard to this clone: One end of the junction is discordant with germline, which a read error may explain. This sequence joins TRBV7-8 and TRBJ2-7; 8 nucleotides align to TRBD1. Per the germline V gene, CDR1 is SGHVS and CDR2 is FQNEAQ. CDR3 length: 14 residues. In DNA form, the CDR3 reads TGTGCCATCAGCCCCCGGGACAGGCCCTACGAGCAGTACTTC. Translated, it gives CAISPRDRPYEQYF.

This clone was counted ten times or more. The chain has TRBV2 and TRBJ2-3, with 10 bases matching TRBD1. Germline lookup yields CDR1 SNHLY and CDR2 FYNNEI. This CDR3 contains 15 residues. With 6 bases clipped from V and 5 bases from J, the junction kept 8 bases outside the gene matches. CDR3: CASSPGTGVVDTQYF. CDR3 DNA sequence: TGTGCCAGCAGCCCCGGGACAGGGGTTGTAGATACGCAGTATTTT.

This clone was seen many times. This chain links TRBV24-1 with TRBJ1-5, with 7 bases lining up with TRBD1. Germline V gene data show CDR1 as KGHDR and CDR2 as SFDVKD. The CDR3 contains 15 residues. After removal of 6 bases from V and 1 base from J, the junction contained 5 bases not matched to a gene. The CDR3 sequence is CATSPQGGSNQPQHF. The CDR3 region has the DNA TGTGCCACCAGTCCTCAGGGGGGAAGCAATCAGCCCCAGCATTTT.

Worth noting for this clone: With a much larger clone just one base away, this may be a read error. The V gene is TRBV11-2, the J gene TRBJ1-3, with D unresolved. The CDR3 runs 13 residues. Trimming left V 5 bases short and J 4 bases short, with 9 bases between. CDR1 is SGHAT, CDR2 FQNNGV, per germline. CDR3 sequence reads: CASSLPGGNTIYF. The CDR3 DNA follows: TGTGCCAGCAGCCTTCCCGGGGGAAACACCATATATTTT.

There are many counts of this clone. The genes are TRBV20-1 and TRBJ2-3; 8 nucleotides align to TRBD1. After removal of 0 bases from V and 2 bases from J, the junction contained 10 bases not matched to a gene. The CDR3 length is 17 residues. From germline, CDR1 is DFQATT and CDR2 SNEGSKA (reference sequence). The CDR3, as DNA: TGCAGTGCTAGAGACCCCCCCAGGGGGCAGATCACAGATACGCAGTATTTT. Its protein product is CSARDPPRGQITDTQYF.

This clone was picked up many times. This chain joins TRBV27 and TRBJ1-5; maybe TRBD1 (6 bases). CDR3 length: 15 residues. The germline V gene encodes CDR1 MNHEY and CDR2 SMNVEV (reference sequence). V was trimmed by 2 bases and J by 7 bases, leaving 15 bases between them. CDR3 sequence reads: CASSLVAGEVQPQHF. The CDR3 DNA is TGTGCCAGCAGTTTAGTTGCAGGGGAAGTGCAGCCCCAGCATTTT.

This clone was detected ten times or more. This chain connects TRBV10-3 to TRBJ2-1, with D perhaps matching TRBD1 or TRBD2 (5 bases each). The V end was cut by 0 bases, the J end by 5 bases, with 14 bases between. The germline gives CDR1 ENHRY, CDR2 SYGVKD. This CDR3 has 16 residues. CDR3 nucleotides: TGTGCCATCAGTGAGTCTTCCGGGACGGGAAACAATGAGCAGTTCTTC. It translates to CAISESSGTGNNEQFF.

This clone was seen more than once but under ten times. The chain links TRBV6-4 to TRBJ2-3; D not resolved. The CDR3 runs to 13 residues. The germline CDR1 and CDR2 sequences are MRHNA and SNTAGT. Trimming cost V 2 bases and J 2 bases, with 5 bases left between them. The CDR3 is CASSDGITDTQYF. The CDR3, as DNA: TGTGCCAGCAGTGACGGTATCACAGATACGCAGTATTTT.

The chain recombines TRBV28 with TRBJ1-6; D might be TRBD1 (5 bases). Germline V CDR1 and CDR2: MDHEN, SYDVKM. The V gene lost 3 bases and the J gene lost 5 bases, with 11 bases spanning the gap. CDR3 length: 15 residues. The DNA of the CDR3 is TGTGCCAGCAGTTTGCGGGGCATTGATAATTCACCCCTCCACTTT. Its translation: CASSLRGIDNSPLHF.

This sequence joins TRBV12-3 or TRBV12-4 and TRBJ1-6, with 10 bases lining up with TRBD1. Germline trimming cut 3 bases from V and 9 bases from J; bases unmatched to any gene: 5. CDR3 size: 15 residues. CDR3 DNA sequence: TGTGCCAGCAGTTTCGGACAGGGGGTTTCTTCACCCCTCCACTTT. It specifies CASSFGQGVSSPLHF.